The 30 T cell receptor beta chains below were found in one sample sequenced in a study of technical replicates of blood from several donors. Produced via immunoSEQ multiplex PCR; TCRdb's table is partial and in-frame only. The data show roughly 80,000 clones, with more than 85% seen just once and roughly 0.37% held by the top ten. The specimen was T cells isolated from PBMCs. These receptors originate from a human donor in good health.

CDR3 nucleotide sequence: TGTGCCAGCCTCGAGTACGAGCAGTACTTC. This translates into CASLEYEQYF. The chain joins TRBV6-1 to TRBJ2-7, with no clear D. The CDR3 spans 10 residues. Looked up from germline, CDR1 is MNHNS and CDR2 is SASEGT. V lost 8 bases and J 4 bases, leaving 6 bases between the germline ends.

The chain employs TRBV16 and TRBJ1-5; D not certain. CDR1 and CDR2 (germline): KGHSY, FQNENV. The CDR3 runs to 11 residues. Deletions cut 4 bases from V and 15 bases from J, with 13 bases between. The CDR3 bases are TGTGCCAGCAGCCTAGTAGAGAGGAGGCATTTT. This sequence encodes CASSLVERRHF. The complete variable domain, with remaining parts taken from reference TRBV16 and TRBJ1-5, reads GEEVAQTPKHLVRGEGQKAKLYCAPIKGHSYVFWYQQVLKNEFKFLISFQNENVFDETGMPKERFSAKCLPNSPCSLEIQATKLEDSAVYFCASSLVERRHFGDGTRLSIL.

V gene TRBV27 combines with J gene TRBJ2-7; tentative D call: TRBD2 (6 bases). CDR1 and CDR2 from the germline V gene are MNHEY and SMNVEV (reference sequence). CDR3 length equals 13 residues. The ends were cut back, 2 bases at V and 3 bases at J, with 8 bases in the middle. CDR3 nucleotide sequence: TGTGCCAGCAGTTTAATCGGGAGCTACGAGCAGTACTTC. Protein sequence: CASSLIGSYEQYF.

This clone was detected once. This sequence joins TRBV7-9 and TRBJ1-1; possibly TRBD1 for D (6 bases). V lost 5 bases, J lost 1 base, and 14 bases lay in between. Germline V gene sequence: CDR1 SEHNR, CDR2 FQNEAQ (reference sequence). The CDR3 is 15 residues long. As DNA, the CDR3 is TGTGCCAGCAGCCCCCCGCGGGGGCCGAACACTGAAGCTTTCTTT. This gives the protein CASSPPRGPNTEAFF.

The J gene is TRBJ1-3, the V gene TRBV19; maybe TRBD1 (5 bases). This CDR3 comprises 15 residues. Trimming shortened V by 6 bases and J by 2 bases, and 14 bases separated the two germline ends. Germline V gene sequence: CDR1 LNHDA, CDR2 SQIVND (reference sequence). For the CDR3, the DNA is TGTGCCAGTAGGCGACAGATAGAGGCTGGAAACACCATATATTTT. It is translated as CASRRQIEAGNTIYF.

As to this clone: The same CDR3 is also encoded by other DNA sequences in this sample. The chain has TRBV30 and TRBJ2-4; maybe TRBD1 (6 bases). CDR1 and CDR2 from the germline V gene are GTSNPN and SVGIG (reference sequence). The CDR3 length is 12 residues. Trimming shortened V by 0 bases and J by 7 bases, and 7 bases separated the two germline ends. CDR3 sequence: CAWSVQGNIQYF. The DNA of the CDR3 is TGTGCCTGGAGTGTACAGGGCAACATTCAGTACTTC.

The V and J genes are TRBV5-1 and TRBJ1-2, with TRBD1 identical over 8 bases. The CDR3 length is 13 residues. Looked up from germline, CDR1 is SGHRS and CDR2 is YFSETQ. V gave up 4 bases and J gave up 5 bases; unmatched junction bases: 4. CDR3 amino acids: CASSAGQGYGYTF. CDR3 nucleotides: TGCGCCAGCAGCGCCGGACAGGGTTATGGCTACACCTTC.

This chain joins TRBV6-1 and TRBJ1-2; TRBD1 aligns across 9 bases. This CDR3 contains 14 residues. Germline V gives CDR1 MNHNS, CDR2 SASEGT. The V segment lost 2 bases and the J segment 7 bases; nucleotides outside the gene matches: 5. The CDR3 protein is CASSEIRTGVGYTF. CDR3 sequence (DNA): TGTGCCAGCAGTGAAATTAGGACAGGGGTTGGCTACACCTTC.

The chain combines TRBV11-1 with TRBJ2-7; 14 bases agree with TRBD2. CDR1 is SGHAT and CDR2 is FQDESV in the germline V gene (reference sequence). J lost 5 bases, V lost 5 bases, and 8 bases had no gene match. The CDR3 covers 16 residues. DNA for the CDR3: TGTGCCAGCAGCCCAAGACTAGCGGGAGGGAGACACGAGCAGTACTTC. It translates to CASSPRLAGGRHEQYF.

The chain is built from TRBV6-5 and TRBJ1-2; D remains ambiguous. Germline assignment: CDR1 MNHEY and CDR2 SVGAGI. There are 15 residues in the CDR3. V lost 4 bases and J 0 bases, leaving 12 bases between the germline ends. For the CDR3, the DNA is TGTGCCAGCAGTTTTCGAGAGGTGCCTAACTATGGCTACACCTTC. Its translation: CASSFREVPNYGYTF.

The chain recombines TRBV19 with TRBJ2-1, with 13 bases identical to TRBD2. Germline V gene data show CDR1 as LNHDA and CDR2 as SQIVND (reference sequence). CDR3 length: 14 residues. Trimming cost V 6 bases and J 6 bases; bases outside gene matches: 2. CDR3 amino acids: CASRTSGGFNEQFF. The CDR3 bases are TGTGCCAGTAGGACTAGCGGGGGGTTCAATGAGCAGTTCTTC.

V usage is TRBV11-2 and J usage is TRBJ2-1; D possibly corresponds to TRBD2 (5 bases). The length of the CDR3 is 16 residues. Germline lookup yields CDR1 SGHAT and CDR2 FQNNGV. Between the trimmed V and J ends, which lost 3 bases and 2 bases, there was a span of 14 bases. CDR3 loop: CASSFGRAPPYNEQFF. CDR3 bases: TGTGCCAGCAGCTTCGGGCGGGCTCCTCCCTACAATGAGCAGTTCTTC.

The count of this clone is one. This chain links TRBV2 with TRBJ2-7, with D unresolved. The CDR3 totals 14 residues. In germline, CDR1 is SNHLY, CDR2 FYNNEI. Trimming cost V 4 bases and J 0 bases, with 10 bases left between them. The CDR3 bases are TGTGCCAGCAGTGTCGTAGTGCTCTCCTACGAGCAGTACTTC. Protein product: CASSVVVLSYEQYF.

The V gene is TRBV9, the J gene TRBJ2-3; maybe TRBD2 (7 bases). Germline assignment: CDR1 SGDLS and CDR2 YYNGEE. V was trimmed by 4 bases and J by 0 bases, leaving 15 bases between them. The CDR3 length is 16 residues. For the CDR3, the DNA is TGTGCCAGCAGCCCGAGGGGGGGGGCAAGCACAGATACGCAGTATTTT. This sequence encodes CASSPRGGASTDTQYF.

The rearrangement uses TRBV2 and TRBJ2-7, with D maybe TRBD2 (6 bases). CDR3 length: 14 residues. Deletions cut 0 bases from V and 0 bases from J, with 6 bases between. CDR1 and CDR2 from the germline V gene are SNHLY and FYNNEI. The CDR3 sequence is CASSEAGGSYEQYF. The CDR3, as DNA: TGTGCCAGCAGTGAAGCCGGGGGCTCCTACGAGCAGTACTTC.

The chain combines TRBV4-2 with TRBJ2-7; a possible D gene is TRBD2 (6 bases). Germline V gives CDR1 LGHNA, CDR2 YNFKEQ. The CDR3 loop spans 13 amino acids. With 0 bases removed from V and 6 bases from J, the gap between germline ends came to 9 bases. The CDR3 sequence: CASSQDGGFEQYF. CDR3 nucleotide sequence: TGTGCCAGCAGCCAAGATGGGGGGTTCGAGCAGTACTTC.

This clone was found a few times. J is TRBJ2-7 and V is TRBV6-6; D ambiguous. The CDR3 covers 11 residues. The germline V gene encodes CDR1 MNHNY and CDR2 SVGAGI (reference sequence). Trimming stripped 0 bases from V and 7 bases from J, with 4 bases between. The CDR3 loop is CASSYSTEQYF. The CDR3 region has the DNA TGTGCCAGCAGTTACTCGACAGAGCAGTACTTC.

This clone was recorded once. The V call is TRBV19, the J call TRBJ2-7, with a possible D match to TRBD2 (5 bases). Germline CDR1 and CDR2: LNHDA and SQIVND (reference sequence). This CDR3 spans 15 amino acids. The V gene lost 3 bases and the J gene lost 3 bases, with 15 bases spanning the gap. The CDR3 loop is CASSIRRVSIYEQYF. DNA for the CDR3: TGTGCCAGTAGTATCCGGCGGGTATCCATCTACGAGCAGTACTTC.

The chain links TRBV29-1 to TRBJ2-7; TRBD1 aligns across 7 bases. The J segment lost 3 bases and the V segment lost 7 bases, leaving 6 bases of the junction unmatched. Germline CDR1 SQVTM, CDR2 ANQGSEA. The CDR3 runs 12 residues. The CDR3: CSARDSFYEQYF. In DNA, the CDR3 is TGCAGCGCACGGGACAGCTTCTACGAGCAGTACTTC.

The V call is TRBV11-1, the J call TRBJ2-3, with 8 bases that match TRBD2. With 1 base clipped from V and 2 bases from J, the junction kept 5 bases outside the gene matches. CDR1 and CDR2 (germline): SGHAT, FQDESV (reference sequence). The CDR3 spans 16 residues. CDR3 amino acids: CASSLVWREATDTQYF. The DNA for the CDR3 is TGTGCCAGCAGCTTAGTCTGGCGGGAGGCCACAGATACGCAGTATTTT. Using reference TRBV11-1 and TRBJ2-3 for the parts outside the CDR3, the full variable domain is EAEVAQSPRYKITEKSQAVAFWCDPISGHATLYWYRQILGQGPELLVQFQDESVVDDSQLPKDRFSAERLKGVDSTLKIQPAELGDSAMYLCASSLVWREATDTQYFGPGTRLTVL.

The table lists this clone with a count of one. The CDR3, as DNA: TGCAGCATACACATGAGTATCGGGTACGAGCAGTACTTC. This codes for CSIHMSIGYEQYF. This chain links TRBV29-1 with TRBJ2-7; D ambiguous. Germline CDR1 reads SQVTM; CDR2 reads ANQGSEA. The CDR3 contains 13 residues. Trimming removed 8 bases at V and 4 bases at J, with 18 bases between.

The rearrangement uses TRBV6-1 and TRBJ1-4; TRBD1 aligns across 7 bases. The CDR3 has 15 residues. Germline V gene sequence: CDR1 MNHNS, CDR2 SASEGT. With 5 bases clipped from V and 7 bases from J, the junction kept 10 bases outside the gene matches. The CDR3 nucleotides read TGTGCCAGCAGTACCACAGGGGTTGGTGGTGAAAAACTGTTTTTT. Translation gives CASSTTGVGGEKLFF.

The V and J genes are TRBV6-6 and TRBJ1-3; possibly TRBD1 for D (6 bases). The CDR3 sequence is 15 residues long. CDR1 is MNHNY, CDR2 SVGAGI, per germline (reference sequence). V shed 6 bases and J shed 4 bases, with 16 bases lying between them. The CDR3 sequence: CASSSGGPSGNTIYF. The CDR3 DNA reads TGTGCCAGCAGCTCGGGGGGCCCGTCCGGAAACACCATATATTTT.

This clone was counted once. J is TRBJ2-2 and V is TRBV7-6, with 12 bases lining up with TRBD2. The length of the CDR3 is 16 residues. From germline, CDR1 is SGHVS and CDR2 FNYEAQ. The trim removed 1 base at V and 5 bases at J, leaving 2 bases unmatched. CDR3 in amino acids: CASSLGLAGATGELFF. In DNA, the CDR3 is TGTGCCAGCAGCTTAGGACTAGCGGGAGCTACCGGGGAGCTGTTTTTT. Using reference TRBV7-6 and TRBJ2-2 for the parts outside the CDR3, the full variable domain is GAGVSQSPRYKVTKRGQDVALRCDPISGHVSLYWYRQALGQGPEFLTYFNYEAQQDKSGLPNDRFSAERPEGSISTLTIQRTEQRDSAMYRCASSLGLAGATGELFFGEGSRLTVL.

This chain connects TRBV11-3 to TRBJ2-1; a weak D match, TRBD1 (6 bases). The germline CDR1 and CDR2 sequences are SGHNT and YENEEA. The V end lost 1 base, the J end lost 2 bases, and 12 bases lay between the germline ends. The CDR3 covers 16 residues. The CDR3 DNA is TGTGCCAGCAGCTTAGCACAGGGCCTAGCCTACAATGAGCAGTTCTTC. Its translation: CASSLAQGLAYNEQFF.

The chain is built from TRBV19 and TRBJ1-1; D uncertain. Deletions cut 5 bases from V and 1 base from J, with 8 bases between. The CDR3 runs to 13 residues. CDR1 LNHDA and CDR2 SQIVND come from the germline V gene (reference sequence). CDR3: CASSLTWNTEAFF. CDR3 in DNA: TGTGCCAGTAGTCTCACATGGAACACTGAAGCTTTCTTT.

V is TRBV9 and J is TRBJ2-3; 10 bases are a match to TRBD2. After removal of 4 bases from V and 5 bases from J, the junction contained 7 bases not matched to a gene. The germline gives CDR1 SGDLS, CDR2 YYNGEE. The CDR3 totals 15 residues. In DNA form, the CDR3 reads TGTGCCAGCAGCATCGGGACTAGCGCGATAGATACGCAGTATTTT. This translates into CASSIGTSAIDTQYF.

This clone occurred a few times. The rearrangement joins TRBV19 to TRBJ1-2; D might be TRBD1 (6 bases). The CDR3 has 11 amino acids. V dropped 7 bases and J dropped 6 bases, with 9 bases sitting between them. The germline CDR1 and CDR2 sequences are LNHDA and SQIVND (reference sequence). Written as DNA, the CDR3 is TGTGCCAGTACCAGGGACAATGGCTACACCTTC. It encodes CASTRDNGYTF.

The gene calls are TRBV6-5 and TRBJ2-7, with D tentatively TRBD1 (6 bases). Between the trimmed V and J ends, which lost 5 bases and 2 bases, there was a span of 10 bases. Looked up from germline, CDR1 is MNHEY and CDR2 is SVGAGI. CDR3 length equals 13 residues. The CDR3 DNA is TGTGCCAGCAGTACAGGGTTCACCTACGAGCAGTACTTC. Translation gives CASSTGFTYEQYF.

The chain combines TRBV27 with TRBJ2-1; tentative D call: TRBD2 (6 bases). The germline gives CDR1 MNHEY, CDR2 SMNVEV (reference sequence). V was cut by 0 bases and J by 10 bases, with 10 bases left in between. This CDR3 has 13 amino acids. DNA for the CDR3: TGTGCCAGCAGTTTATCGCTAAGCGGGGAGCAGTTCTTC. Translated: CASSLSLSGEQFF.